These 32 T cell receptor beta chains share one sample of origin, sequenced in a study of cytomegalovirus exposure and HLA in healthy donors. The PCR made use of 60 Vbeta and 13 Jbeta primers. TCRdb's copy holds only in-frame clones and misses some; the assay was immunoSEQ multiplex PCR. The sample records some 95,000 clones, 60% to 75% being singletons. Sequencing was carried out using PBMCs. The receptors here all came from a female donor in good health and CMV-seronegative.

The chain links TRBV19 to TRBJ1-5, with unresolved D. The germline CDR1 and CDR2 sequences are LNHDA and SQIVND (reference sequence). This CDR3 has 11 amino acids. V was shortened by 6 bases and J by 12 bases, with 12 bases between the two germline ends. The CDR3 here is CASRSWLRQHF. In DNA, the CDR3 is TGTGCCAGTAGGTCCTGGTTGCGCCAGCATTTT.

The sample holds a few counts of this clone. The rearrangement uses TRBV7-8 and TRBJ1-5; no reliable D call. This CDR3 is built from 13 residues. The germline V gene has CDR1 SGHVS and CDR2 FQNEAQ. With 5 bases removed from V and 0 bases from J, the gap between germline ends came to 5 bases. DNA of the CDR3: TGTGCCAGCAGCATAAATAGCAATCAGCCCCAGCATTTT. It yields the protein CASSINSNQPQHF.

The chain has TRBV6-5 and TRBJ2-1; D is undetermined. V was clipped by 4 bases and J by 8 bases, with 9 bases between them. The CDR3 extends over 12 amino acids. Germline CDR1 reads MNHEY; CDR2 reads SVGAGI. This CDR3 reads CASSSTWYEQFF. The CDR3 region has the DNA TGTGCCAGCAGTTCTACTTGGTATGAGCAGTTCTTC.

Notes on this clone: Other nucleotide sequences in the sample specify the same CDR3. The chain combines TRBV9 with TRBJ1-5; D is ambiguous. From germline, CDR1 is SGDLS and CDR2 YYNGEE. Trimming left V 0 bases short and J 1 base short, with 5 bases between. The CDR3 has 14 amino acids. The CDR3 loop is CASSVGASNQPQHF. DNA for the CDR3: TGTGCCAGCAGCGTAGGGGCGAGCAATCAGCCCCAGCATTTT.

This chain links TRBV4-1 with TRBJ2-1; 14 bases are shared with TRBD2. V shed 3 bases and J 8 bases; nucleotides not matched to a gene: 15. This CDR3 is built from 19 residues. CDR1 MGHRA and CDR2 YSYEKL come from the germline V gene. CDR3 in amino acids: CASSHQLPGLAGVGYEQFF. The CDR3 region has the DNA TGCGCCAGCAGCCACCAGTTGCCGGGACTAGCGGGGGTGGGCTATGAGCAGTTCTTC.

The rearrangement uses TRBV4-1 and TRBJ2-5; 8 bases match TRBD1. The junction had 8 bases not matched to a gene; V was cut back by 0 bases and J by 5 bases. The germline V gene encodes CDR1 MGHRA and CDR2 YSYEKL. This CDR3 has 16 amino acids. CDR3 protein: CASSQEGRGRVETQYF. The CDR3 coding sequence is TGCGCCAGCAGCCAAGAAGGCAGGGGGCGTGTGGAGACCCAGTACTTC.

This clone was seen a few times. The gene calls are TRBV10-3 and TRBJ2-2, with D possibly TRBD1 on 6 matching bases. Trimming left V 10 bases short and J 3 bases short, with 9 bases between. The CDR3 has 12 residues. CDR1 is ENHRY, CDR2 SYGVKD, per germline. The CDR3 bases are TGTGCCACGGGGACATACACCGGGGAGCTGTTTTTT. It is translated as CATGTYTGELFF.

The chain couples TRBV6-6 to TRBJ2-2, with D possibly matching TRBD2 (7 bases). CDR1 and CDR2 from the germline V gene are MNHNY and SVGAGI (reference sequence). Trimming took off 8 bases at V and 6 bases at J, with 10 bases between the two ends. CDR3 length: 12 residues. CDR3 in amino acids: CASGGGAGELFF. CDR3 sequence (DNA): TGTGCCAGCGGAGGGGGGGCCGGGGAGCTGTTTTTT.

This clone was observed a handful of times. V and J are TRBV30 and TRBJ1-4; possibly TRBD1 for D (5 bases). The CDR3 length is 13 residues. V dropped 1 base and J dropped 14 bases, with 17 bases sitting between them. Per germline, CDR1 GTSNPN and CDR2 SVGIG (reference sequence). CDR3 DNA: TGTGCCTGGAGTGACGGGATCGGGGGGAAGCTGTTTTTT. Its protein product is CAWSDGIGGKLFF.

This clone has more than one count but fewer than ten. V is TRBV5-1 and J is TRBJ1-4; D ambiguous. This CDR3 region has 14 residues. CDR1 SGHRS and CDR2 YFSETQ come from the germline V gene. The germline V and J ends were trimmed by 2 bases and 4 bases, with 9 bases remaining between them. The CDR3 coding sequence is TGCGCCAGCAGCTTAGGCCAGGATAATGAAAAACTGTTTTTT. Its protein product is CASSLGQDNEKLFF.

The chain links TRBV10-3 to TRBJ2-5; possibly TRBD1 for D (5 bases). Germline assignment: CDR1 ENHRY and CDR2 SYGVKD. Trimming pared 6 bases from V and 1 base from J, leaving 15 bases between. This CDR3 has 15 residues. CDR3 sequence reads: CAIREDRQTQETQYF. CDR3 in DNA: TGTGCCATCAGAGAGGACCGACAGACCCAAGAGACCCAGTACTTC.

This clone has more than one count but fewer than ten. The chain employs TRBV25-1 and TRBJ2-7; 9 nucleotides agree with TRBD1. The germline gives CDR1 MGHDK, CDR2 SYGVNS. The V segment lost 5 bases and the J segment 1 base; nucleotides outside the gene matches: 3. The CDR3 has 14 amino acids. CDR3 nucleotides: TGTGCCAGCAGTAGAGGACAGGGGTCCTACGAGCAGTACTTC. This encodes CASSRGQGSYEQYF.

The CDR3 coding sequence is TGTGCCAGCAGCTTCGACACCATATATTTT. It encodes CASSFDTIYF. The V gene is TRBV5-8, the J gene TRBJ1-3, with unresolved D. This CDR3 is built from 10 residues. CDR1 is SGHTS, CDR2 YDEGEE, per germline. With 2 bases removed from V and 8 bases from J, the gap between germline ends came to 2 bases. Drawing the rest from reference TRBV5-8 and TRBJ1-3, the complete variable domain is EAGVTQSPTHLIKTRGQQATLRCSPISGHTSVYWYQQALGLGLQFLLWYDEGEERNRGNFPPRFSGRQFPNYSSELNVNALELEDSALYLCASSFDTIYFGEGSWLTVV.

The chain carries TRBV27 and TRBJ2-3; the match to TRBD2 covers 7 bases. V shed 8 bases and J 2 bases; nucleotides not matched to a gene: 25. This CDR3 spans 20 amino acids. From germline, CDR1 is MNHEY and CDR2 SMNVEV (reference sequence). The CDR3 DNA sequence: TGTGCCAGCCAGTTGACGGGCGGGGGATGGTCCCCAGGGCCCACAGATACGCAGTATTTT. Translated: CASQLTGGGWSPGPTDTQYF.

The chain is built from TRBV28 and TRBJ1-1, with TRBD1 matching over 9 bases. Per germline, CDR1 MDHEN and CDR2 SYDVKM. This CDR3 contains 17 residues. Germline trimming cut 3 bases from V and 5 bases from J; bases unmatched to any gene: 13. The DNA for the CDR3 is TGTGCCAGCAGTTTCCCCGGACAGGGGAGAAGGATTACTGAAGCTTTCTTT. The encoded protein is CASSFPGQGRRITEAFF.

The chain couples TRBV5-6 to TRBJ2-7, with 12 positions matching TRBD2. Looked up from germline, CDR1 is SGHDT and CDR2 is YYEEEE. The CDR3 consists of 15 residues. The trim removed 0 bases at V and 2 bases at J, leaving 0 bases unmatched. CDR3 sequence reads: CASSLGLAGAYEQYF. The CDR3 nucleotides read TGTGCCAGCAGCTTGGGACTAGCGGGGGCCTACGAGCAGTACTTC.

CDR3 coding DNA: TGCAGCGCTAGGGGAGGGGCCGAGCAGTACTTC. Amino acids: CSARGGAEQYF. This rearrangement joins TRBV29-1 to TRBJ2-7; 7 bases match TRBD2. J was trimmed by 6 bases and V by 7 bases; bases with no gene match: 6. This CDR3 has 11 residues. The germline V gene encodes CDR1 SQVTM and CDR2 ANQGSEA.

This CDR3 is CASSQWAGLSNQPQHF. The DNA of the CDR3 is TGCGCCAGCAGTCAATGGGCAGGGCTAAGCAATCAGCCCCAGCATTTT. J is TRBJ1-5 and V is TRBV23-1; D might be TRBD1 (5 bases). TRBV23-1 carries the ORF label, with uncertain function. The V end lost 1 base, the J end lost 1 base, and 11 bases lay between the germline ends. The CDR3 is made up of 16 amino acids.

The gene calls are TRBV18 and TRBJ2-5; D not resolved. Germline V CDR1 and CDR2: KGHSH, LQKENI. CDR3 length: 13 residues. V shed 4 bases and J shed 5 bases, with 11 bases lying between them. In nucleotides, the CDR3 is TGTGCCAGCTCACGAACGGGTTGGGAGACCCAGTACTTC. Translating gives CASSRTGWETQYF.

The gene calls are TRBV6-1 and TRBJ1-1; 7 nucleotides agree with TRBD1. V was pared by 8 bases and J by 0 bases, with 6 bases of the junction left unmatched. This CDR3 spans 14 amino acids. Germline V CDR1 and CDR2: MNHNS, SASEGT. CDR3 in DNA: TGTGCCAGCTACGCGACAGGGTTGAACACTGAAGCTTTCTTT. This codes for CASYATGLNTEAFF.

Turning to this clone: The junction does not match germline at one end; this may be a read error. The chain carries TRBV13 and TRBJ1-6; possible D gene TRBD1, 5 bases. The CDR3 is 14 amino acids. Germline CDR1 PRHDT, CDR2 FYEKMQ (reference sequence). In nucleotides, the CDR3 is TGTGCCAGCAGCCTAGGGACGGAGTATTCACCCCTCCACTTT. Translation: CASSLGTEYSPLHF.

The rearrangement joins TRBV6-1 to TRBJ2-7; 7 nucleotides line up with TRBD1. Germline V CDR1 and CDR2: MNHNS, SASEGT. This CDR3 contains 13 residues. Germline trimming cut 2 bases from V and 2 bases from J; bases unmatched to any gene: 0. CDR3 in amino acids: CASSETGAYEQYF. As DNA, the CDR3 is TGTGCCAGCAGTGAAACAGGGGCCTACGAGCAGTACTTC.

The chain links TRBV7-6 to TRBJ2-2; 7 bases fit TRBD2. Trimming removed 5 bases from V and 5 bases from J; junction bases left unmatched: 8. Germline V gene data show CDR1 as SGHVS and CDR2 as FNYEAQ. This CDR3 has 15 residues. This CDR3 is CASSKASGRTGELFF. The CDR3 DNA reads as TGTGCCAGCAGCAAGGCTAGCGGACGGACCGGGGAGCTGTTTTTT.

This clone was seen a handful of times. This chain joins TRBV5-1 and TRBJ1-5, with D perhaps matching TRBD1 (6 bases). The CDR3 runs 14 residues. Germline CDR1 and CDR2: SGHRS and YFSETQ. The V gene lost 2 bases and the J gene lost 2 bases, with 8 bases spanning the gap. This CDR3 is CASSLQGGNQPQHF. The CDR3 bases are TGCGCCAGCAGCTTACAGGGAGGCAATCAGCCCCAGCATTTT.

CDR3 coding DNA: TGTGCCAGCAGCTTAGAGGGACTAGCGGGGGGGAATGAGCAGTTCTTC. Its protein is CASSLEGLAGGNEQFF. J is TRBJ2-1 and V is TRBV7-6; TRBD2 matches 16 bases. Trimming cost V 1 base and J 7 bases; bases outside gene matches: 1. Germline CDR1 and CDR2: SGHVS and FNYEAQ. The CDR3 consists of 16 residues.

V is TRBV15 and J is TRBJ2-2; 8 bases fit TRBD1. CDR3 size: 15 residues. In germline, CDR1 is LNHNV, CDR2 YYDKDF (reference sequence). J was trimmed by 2 bases and V by 5 bases; bases with no gene match: 4. Written as DNA, the CDR3 is TGTGCCACCAGCTGGGGACAGGAAAACACCGGGGAGCTGTTTTTT. Protein sequence: CATSWGQENTGELFF.

The chain is built from TRBV4-3 and TRBJ2-7; possible D gene TRBD1, 5 bases. Trimming left V 0 bases short and J 4 bases short, with 13 bases between. In germline, CDR1 is LGHNA, CDR2 YSLEER. This CDR3 comprises 15 residues. The CDR3 DNA reads as TGCGCCAGCAGCCAAGATAGGACACCCCCTTACGAGCAGTACTTC. Amino acids: CASSQDRTPPYEQYF.

This chain joins TRBV27 and TRBJ1-2, with 8 bases matching TRBD1. After removal of 5 bases from V and 4 bases from J, the junction contained 6 bases not matched to a gene. The germline V gene encodes CDR1 MNHEY and CDR2 SMNVEV (reference sequence). The CDR3 has 14 amino acids. The CDR3 is CASSPRTGRYGYTF. The CDR3 DNA sequence: TGTGCCAGCAGTCCCCGGACAGGGCGCTATGGCTACACCTTC.

This rearrangement joins TRBV7-9 to TRBJ1-1; D gene uncertain. The CDR3 contains 12 residues. V lost 4 bases to trimming and J lost 8 bases, with 11 bases between them. The germline gives CDR1 SEHNR, CDR2 FQNEAQ (reference sequence). The CDR3 region has the DNA TGTGCCAGCAGCTCCCCGTACGGGGAAGCTTTCTTT. This codes for CASSSPYGEAFF.

The chain couples TRBV11-3 to TRBJ1-4; D is unclear. Germline CDR1 is SGHNT and CDR2 is YENEEA. The CDR3 covers 13 residues. V lost 5 bases to trimming and J lost 3 bases, with 7 bases between them. The DNA for the CDR3 is TGTGCCAGCAGCCGTTTTTCTAATGAAAAACTGTTTTTT. Its protein product is CASSRFSNEKLFF.

This rearrangement joins TRBV4-2 to TRBJ2-1; TRBD2 agrees at 10 bases. The V gene's germline CDR1 is LGHNA and CDR2 YNFKEQ. J was trimmed by 3 bases and V by 0 bases; bases with no gene match: 8. The CDR3 sequence is 18 residues long. The CDR3 DNA sequence: TGTGCCAGCAGCCAAGAGTGGACAGCGGGAGGGCTCTACAATGAGCAGTTCTTC. Encoded protein: CASSQEWTAGGLYNEQFF.

This clone was seen ten or more times. The chain combines TRBV29-1 with TRBJ2-2; 9 bases fit TRBD1. With V trimmed by 5 bases and J by 6 bases, 13 bases remained unmatched. This CDR3 has 16 amino acids. Germline CDR1 SQVTM, CDR2 ANQGSEA. This CDR3 reads CSVRLEGQGESGELFF. The CDR3 DNA sequence: TGCAGCGTTAGGTTAGAGGGACAGGGAGAGTCCGGGGAGCTGTTTTTT.